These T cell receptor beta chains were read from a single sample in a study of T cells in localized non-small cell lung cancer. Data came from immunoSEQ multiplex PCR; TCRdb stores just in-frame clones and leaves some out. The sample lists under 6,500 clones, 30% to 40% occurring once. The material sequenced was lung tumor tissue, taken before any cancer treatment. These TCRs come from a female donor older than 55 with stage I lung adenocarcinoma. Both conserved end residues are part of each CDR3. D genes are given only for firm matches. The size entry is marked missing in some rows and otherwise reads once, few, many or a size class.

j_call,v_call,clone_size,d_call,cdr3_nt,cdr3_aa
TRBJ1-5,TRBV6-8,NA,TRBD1,TGTGCCAGTGGACAGGGAGATCAGCCCCAGCATTTT,CASGQGDQPQHF
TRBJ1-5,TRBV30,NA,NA,TGTGCCTGGAGTAGGGGAGTTAGCAATCAGCCCCAGCATTTT,CAWSRGVSNQPQHF
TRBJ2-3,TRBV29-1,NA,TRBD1,TGCAGCGTTCCCGGGACAGGGGAGGATACGCAGTATTTT,CSVPGTGEDTQYF
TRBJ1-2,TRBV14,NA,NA,TGTGCCAGCAGCTCAGAGGTTCCCGCCTATGGCTACACCTTC,CASSSEVPAYGYTF
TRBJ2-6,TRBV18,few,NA,TGTGCCAGCTCAGACAGCTCTGGGGCCAACGTCCTGACTTTC,CASSDSSGANVLTF
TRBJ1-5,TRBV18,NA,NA,TGTGCCAGCTCACCACTCGGGGCGGGGCAGCCCCAGCATTTT,CASSPLGAGQPQHF
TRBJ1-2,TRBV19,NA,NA,TGTGCCAGTAGTCTCGACGGTCTCAACTATGGCTACACCTTC,CASSLDGLNYGYTF
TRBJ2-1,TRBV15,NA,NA,TGTGCCACCAGCAGAGCTGGCTCCGGACTCATACCCTATGAGCAGTTCTTC,CATSRAGSGLIPYEQFF
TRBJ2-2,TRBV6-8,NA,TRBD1,TGTGCCAGCAGTGACAGGGTCACCGGGGAGCTGTTTTTT,CASSDRVTGELFF
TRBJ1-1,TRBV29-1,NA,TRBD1,TGCAGCGTTGAAAGTCGGACAGGGAGGGAGACTGAAGCTTTCTTT,CSVESRTGRETEAFF
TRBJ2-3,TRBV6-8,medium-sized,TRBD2,TGTGCCAGCAGTTACTCGGGTCGGGGGGGCACAGATACGCAGTATTTT,CASSYSGRGGTDTQYF
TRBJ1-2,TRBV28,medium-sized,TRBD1,TGTGCCAGCAGTGGTACCGGGACAGGCGGGGGCTATGGCTACACCTTC,CASSGTGTGGGYGYTF
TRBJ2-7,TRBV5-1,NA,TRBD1,TGCGCCAGCTTTTCGCGACAGGGCCTCAGCGAGCAGTACTTC,CASFSRQGLSEQYF
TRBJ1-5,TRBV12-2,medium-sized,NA,TGTGCAACTCCCGGGAATAAGCTCGGTCAGCCCCAGCATTTT,CATPGNKLGQPQHF
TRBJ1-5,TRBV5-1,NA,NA,TGCGCCAGCAGCCCGGGGGGGGATAGCAATCAGCCCCAGCATTTT,CASSPGGDSNQPQHF
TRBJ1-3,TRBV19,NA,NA,TGTGCCAGTAGTATAGGGGGCTCCAGCTCTGGAAACACCATATATTTT,CASSIGGSSSGNTIYF
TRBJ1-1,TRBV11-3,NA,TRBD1,TGTGCCAGCAGCTCAGTCGGACAGGGGGCTTCAACTGAAGCTTTCTTT,CASSSVGQGASTEAFF
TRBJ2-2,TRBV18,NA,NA,TGTGCCAGCTCACCACCTAACCAGGGAGCGGACGGGGAGCTGTTTTTT,CASSPPNQGADGELFF
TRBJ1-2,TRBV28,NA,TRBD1,TGTGCCAGCAGTTTCTTTACAGGGGGCGCGGGCTACACCTTC,CASSFFTGGAGYTF
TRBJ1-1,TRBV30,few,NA,TGTGCCTGGCAACGATCTGGCACTGAAGCTTTCTTT,CAWQRSGTEAFF
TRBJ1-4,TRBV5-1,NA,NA,TGCGCCAGCAGCTGGCAGGCCGGAGGAGCTTTTGAAAAACTGTTTTTT,CASSWQAGGAFEKLFF
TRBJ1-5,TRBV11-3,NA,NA,TGTGCCAGCAGCCCAGAGGGGCAGGGTCACCAGCCCCAGCATTTT,CASSPEGQGHQPQHF
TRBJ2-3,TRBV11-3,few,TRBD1,TGTGCCAGCAGCCCGGACAGGGGGAGAGCAGATACGCAGTATTTT,CASSPDRGRADTQYF
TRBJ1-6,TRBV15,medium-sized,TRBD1,TGTGCCACCAGCAGAGATGCGGACAGGGGAGGACCCCTCCACTTT,CATSRDADRGGPLHF
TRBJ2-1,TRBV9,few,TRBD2,TGTGCCAGCACCCTGCCTCTAGCGGGGGGGCTCAATGAGCAGTTCTTC,CASTLPLAGGLNEQFF
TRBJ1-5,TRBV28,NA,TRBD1,TGTGCCACGGACAGGGGGCTCGGCAATCAGCCCCAGCATTTT,CATDRGLGNQPQHF
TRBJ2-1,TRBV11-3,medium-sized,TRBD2,TGTGCCAGCAGCCCTCCGGCGGGGACTAGCGGGGGGGCAAATGAGCAGTTCTTC,CASSPPAGTSGGANEQFF
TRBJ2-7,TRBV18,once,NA,TGTGCCAGCTCAACGCGACAGGCACTGGGGCAGTACTTC,CASSTRQALGQYF
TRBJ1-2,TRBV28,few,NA,TGTGCCAGCAGTTTAACTGCCGGACTCTATGGCTACACCTTC,CASSLTAGLYGYTF
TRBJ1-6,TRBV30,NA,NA,TGTGCCTTCCCAGGGGCAGGCGATTCACCCCTCCACTTT,CAFPGAGDSPLHF
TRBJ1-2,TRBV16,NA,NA,TGTGCCAGCAGCCAATCTGCGCAGGGGAATACTTACACCTTC,CASSQSAQGNTYTF
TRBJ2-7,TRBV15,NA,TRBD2,TGTGCCACCAGCAGAGTTCGGGGGGGGTCCTCCTACGAGCAGTACTTC,CATSRVRGGSSYEQYF
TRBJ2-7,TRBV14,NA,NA,TGTGCCAGCAGCCCAACCTCCTACGAGCAGTACTTC,CASSPTSYEQYF
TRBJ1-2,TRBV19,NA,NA,TGTGCCAGTAGTATTTCCGGGGCGCCCGGCTACACCTTC,CASSISGAPGYTF
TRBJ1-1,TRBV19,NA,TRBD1,TGTGCCAGTAGTATAGTTGGCAGGGGGTTGGGCACTGAAGCTTTCTTT,CASSIVGRGLGTEAFF
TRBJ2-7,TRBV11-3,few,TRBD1,TGTGCCAGCACATCCGGGACAGTCCTCTACGAGCAGTACTTC,CASTSGTVLYEQYF
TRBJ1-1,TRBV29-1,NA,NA,TGCAGCGCATCTAGCGGGCAGGGTGACACTGAAGCTTTCTTT,CSASSGQGDTEAFF
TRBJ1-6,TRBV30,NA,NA,TGTGCCTGGAGTGTAAACAGGCATAATTCACCCCTCCACTTT,CAWSVNRHNSPLHF
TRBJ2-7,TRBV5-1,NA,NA,TGCGCCAGCAGCCAACACCCATCCGGACAGCTCCCGGACTACGAGCAGTACTTC,CASSQHPSGQLPDYEQYF
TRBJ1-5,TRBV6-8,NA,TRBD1,TGTGCCAGCACTTGGACAGGGGACCAGCCCCAGCATTTT,CASTWTGDQPQHF
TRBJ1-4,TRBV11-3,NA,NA,TGTGCCAGCAGCTTGAGGACACAAGGCGAAAAACTGTTTTTT,CASSLRTQGEKLFF
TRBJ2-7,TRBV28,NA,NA,TGTGCCAGCAGTTTTATCCAGGGAGGATCCTACGAGCAGTACTTC,CASSFIQGGSYEQYF
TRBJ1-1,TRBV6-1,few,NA,TGTGCCAGCAGTGAAGTACAAGGGTGGACTGAAGCTTTCTTT,CASSEVQGWTEAFF
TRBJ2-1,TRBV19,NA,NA,TGTGCCAGTAGTATGTCGGGAACTTTCCCTACCAATGAGCAGTTCTTC,CASSMSGTFPTNEQFF
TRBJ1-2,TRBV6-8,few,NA,TGTGCCAGCAGTTCCTCCAGCCAGGCAGGAGGCTACACCTTC,CASSSSSQAGGYTF
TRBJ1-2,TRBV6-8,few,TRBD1,TGTGCCAGCCGACCGGGGGGGCAGGGGGCGACCGGCTACACCTTC,CASRPGGQGATGYTF
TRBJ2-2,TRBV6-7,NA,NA,TGTGCCAGCAGGGGTAACACCGGGGAGCTGTTTTTT,CASRGNTGELFF